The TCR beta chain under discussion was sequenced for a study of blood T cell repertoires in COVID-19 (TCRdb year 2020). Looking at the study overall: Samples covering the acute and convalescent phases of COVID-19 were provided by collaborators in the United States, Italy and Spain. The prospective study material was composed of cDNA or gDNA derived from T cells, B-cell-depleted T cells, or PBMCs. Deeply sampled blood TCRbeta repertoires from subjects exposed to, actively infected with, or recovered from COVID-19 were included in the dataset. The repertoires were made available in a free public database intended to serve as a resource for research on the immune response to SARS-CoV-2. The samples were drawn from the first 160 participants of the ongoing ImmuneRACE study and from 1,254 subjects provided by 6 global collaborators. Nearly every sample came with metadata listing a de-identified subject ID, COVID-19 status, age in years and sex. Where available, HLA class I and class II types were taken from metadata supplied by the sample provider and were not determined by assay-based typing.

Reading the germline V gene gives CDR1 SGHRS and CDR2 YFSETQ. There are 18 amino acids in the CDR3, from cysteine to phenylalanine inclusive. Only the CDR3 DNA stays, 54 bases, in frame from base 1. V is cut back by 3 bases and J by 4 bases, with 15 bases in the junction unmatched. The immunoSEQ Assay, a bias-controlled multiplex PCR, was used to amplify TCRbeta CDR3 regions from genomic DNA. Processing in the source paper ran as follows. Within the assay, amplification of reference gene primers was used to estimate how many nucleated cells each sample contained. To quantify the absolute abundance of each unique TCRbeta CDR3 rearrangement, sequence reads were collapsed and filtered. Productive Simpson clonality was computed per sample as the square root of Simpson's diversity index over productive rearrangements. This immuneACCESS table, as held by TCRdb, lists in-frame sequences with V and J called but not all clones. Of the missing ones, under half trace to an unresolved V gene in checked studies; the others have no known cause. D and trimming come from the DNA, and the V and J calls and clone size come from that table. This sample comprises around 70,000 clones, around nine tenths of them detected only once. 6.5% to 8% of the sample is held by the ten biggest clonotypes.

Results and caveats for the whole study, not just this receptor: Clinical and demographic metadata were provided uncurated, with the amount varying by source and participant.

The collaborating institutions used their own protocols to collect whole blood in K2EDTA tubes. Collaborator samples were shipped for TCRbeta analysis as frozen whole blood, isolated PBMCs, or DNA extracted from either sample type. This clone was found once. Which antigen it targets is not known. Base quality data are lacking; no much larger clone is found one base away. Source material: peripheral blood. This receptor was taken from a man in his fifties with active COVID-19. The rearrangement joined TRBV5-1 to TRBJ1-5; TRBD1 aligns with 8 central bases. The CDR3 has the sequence CASSSDREGKTINQPQHF. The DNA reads TGCGCCAGCAGCTCGGACAGGGAAGGTAAGACAATTAATCAGCCCCAGCATTTT.